This T cell receptor (beta chain) was sequenced for a study of identical twins. MiXCR, applied by TCRdb to the 5' RACE reads, yields one record per CDR3 protein. The sample has around 280,000 distinct CDR3 sequences; approximately 8% are singletons. On this clonotype itself: Mismatch with germline at one junction end may stem from a read error.

Germline V gives CDR1 SGHDN, CDR2 FVKESK. The CDR3 covers 14 residues. Separately, the same data were catalogued under a study of yellow fever vaccine responses in identical twins.

The source of this sequence is a woman aged 18-29 years in good health. The sample comprised memory (CD45RO+) T cells sorted from blood. V gene TRBV14 combines with J gene TRBJ2-2; no clear D gene. Here the CDR3 reads CACSQDWAAGELFF. CDR3 bases: TGTGCCTGCAGCCAAGATTGGGCCGCCGGGGAGCTGTTTTTT. Based on the CDR3 plus reference TRBV14 and TRBJ2-2, the full variable domain is EAGVTQFPSHSVIEKGQTVTLRCDPISGHDNLYWYRRVMGKEIKFLLHFVKESKQDESGMPNNRFLAERTGGTYSTLKVQPAELEDSGVYFCACSQDWAAGELFFGEGSRLTVL.